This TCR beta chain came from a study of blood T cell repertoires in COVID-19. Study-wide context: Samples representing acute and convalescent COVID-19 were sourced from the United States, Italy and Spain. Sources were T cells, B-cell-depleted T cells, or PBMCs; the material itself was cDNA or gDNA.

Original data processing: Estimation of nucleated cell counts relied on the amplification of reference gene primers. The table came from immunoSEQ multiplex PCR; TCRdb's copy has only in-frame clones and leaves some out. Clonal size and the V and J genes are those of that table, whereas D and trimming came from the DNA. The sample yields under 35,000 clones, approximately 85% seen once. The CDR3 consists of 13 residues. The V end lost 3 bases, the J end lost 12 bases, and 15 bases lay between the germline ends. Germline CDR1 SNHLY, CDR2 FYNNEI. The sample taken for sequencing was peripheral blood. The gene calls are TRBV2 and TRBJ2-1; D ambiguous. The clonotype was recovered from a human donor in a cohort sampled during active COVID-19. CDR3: CASSESSPSRQFF. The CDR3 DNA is TGTGCCAGCAGTGAGTCTTCTCCGTCCCGGCAGTTCTTC.